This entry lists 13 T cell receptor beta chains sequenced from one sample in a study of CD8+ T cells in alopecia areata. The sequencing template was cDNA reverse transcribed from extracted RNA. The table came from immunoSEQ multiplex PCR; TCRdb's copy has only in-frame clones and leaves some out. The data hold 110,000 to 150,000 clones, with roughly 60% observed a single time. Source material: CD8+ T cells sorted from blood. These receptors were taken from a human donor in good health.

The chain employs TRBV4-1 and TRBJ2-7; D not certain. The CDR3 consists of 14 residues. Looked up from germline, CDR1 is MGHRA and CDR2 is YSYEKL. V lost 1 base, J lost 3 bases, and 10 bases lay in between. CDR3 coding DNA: TGCGCCAGCAGCCAAGTTGATTCTGACTACGAGCAGTACTTC. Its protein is CASSQVDSDYEQYF.

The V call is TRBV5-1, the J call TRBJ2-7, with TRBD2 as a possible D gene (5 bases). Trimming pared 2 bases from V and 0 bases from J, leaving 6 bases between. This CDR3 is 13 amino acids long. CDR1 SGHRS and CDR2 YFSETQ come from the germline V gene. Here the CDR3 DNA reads TGCGCCAGCAGCTTTGACTACTCCTACGAGCAGTACTTC. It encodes CASSFDYSYEQYF.

In nucleotides, the CDR3 is TGTGCCAGCAGCTTCACAGGGCCCACACCCGGGGAGCTGTTTTTT. Its translation is CASSFTGPTPGELFF. The V call is TRBV5-6, the J call TRBJ2-2, with D perhaps TRBD1 (6 bases). The CDR3 totals 15 residues. From germline, CDR1 is SGHDT and CDR2 YYEEEE. Trimming took off 2 bases at V and 6 bases at J, with 14 bases between the two ends.

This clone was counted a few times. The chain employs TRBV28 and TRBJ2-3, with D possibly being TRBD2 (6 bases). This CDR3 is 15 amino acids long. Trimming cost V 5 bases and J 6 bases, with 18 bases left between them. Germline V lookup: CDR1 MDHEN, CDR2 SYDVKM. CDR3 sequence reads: CASSTRESWGDTQYF. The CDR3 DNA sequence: TGTGCCAGCAGTACACGGGAGTCCTGGGGTGATACGCAGTATTTT.

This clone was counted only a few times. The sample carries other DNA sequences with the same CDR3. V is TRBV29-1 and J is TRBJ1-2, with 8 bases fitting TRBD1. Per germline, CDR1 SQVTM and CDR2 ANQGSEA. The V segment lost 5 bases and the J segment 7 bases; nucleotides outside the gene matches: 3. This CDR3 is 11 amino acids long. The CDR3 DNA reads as TGCAGCGTTACGGACAGGGTTGGCTACACCTTC. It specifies CSVTDRVGYTF.

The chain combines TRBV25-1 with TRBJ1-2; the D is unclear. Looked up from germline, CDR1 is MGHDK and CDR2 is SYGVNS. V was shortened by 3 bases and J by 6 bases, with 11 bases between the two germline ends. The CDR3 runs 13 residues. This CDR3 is CASSDAHWDGYTF. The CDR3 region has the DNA TGTGCCAGCAGTGATGCGCACTGGGATGGCTACACCTTC.

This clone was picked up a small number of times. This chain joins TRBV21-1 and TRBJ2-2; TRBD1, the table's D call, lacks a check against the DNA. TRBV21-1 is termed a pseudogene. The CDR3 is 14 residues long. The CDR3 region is CASSKEGETGELFF. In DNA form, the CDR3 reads TGTGCCAGCAGCAAAGAAGGGGAAACCGGGGAGCTGTTTTTT.

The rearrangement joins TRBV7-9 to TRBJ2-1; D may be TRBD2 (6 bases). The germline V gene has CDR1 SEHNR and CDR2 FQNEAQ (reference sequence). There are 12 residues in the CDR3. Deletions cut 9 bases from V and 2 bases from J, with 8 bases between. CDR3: CASSGAYNEQFF. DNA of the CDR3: TGTGCCAGTTCGGGAGCCTACAATGAGCAGTTCTTC.

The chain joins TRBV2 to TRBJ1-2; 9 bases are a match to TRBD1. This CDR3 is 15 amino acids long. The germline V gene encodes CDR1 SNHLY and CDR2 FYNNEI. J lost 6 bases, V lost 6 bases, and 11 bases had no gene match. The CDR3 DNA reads TGTGCCAGCAGGGGACAGGGCGTGGGGTTGGATGGCTACACCTTC. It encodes CASRGQGVGLDGYTF.

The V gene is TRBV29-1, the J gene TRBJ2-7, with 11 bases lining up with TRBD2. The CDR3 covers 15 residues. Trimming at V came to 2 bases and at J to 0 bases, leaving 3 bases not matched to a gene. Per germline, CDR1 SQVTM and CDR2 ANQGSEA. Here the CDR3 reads CSVEILAGDSYEQYF. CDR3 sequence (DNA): TGCAGCGTTGAAATACTAGCGGGAGACTCCTACGAGCAGTACTTC.

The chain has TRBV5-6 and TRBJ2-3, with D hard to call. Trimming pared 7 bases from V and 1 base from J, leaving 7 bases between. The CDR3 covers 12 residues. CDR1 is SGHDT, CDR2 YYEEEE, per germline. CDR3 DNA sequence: TGTGCCAGCGGGCTGGGCACAGATACGCAGTATTTT. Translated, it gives CASGLGTDTQYF.

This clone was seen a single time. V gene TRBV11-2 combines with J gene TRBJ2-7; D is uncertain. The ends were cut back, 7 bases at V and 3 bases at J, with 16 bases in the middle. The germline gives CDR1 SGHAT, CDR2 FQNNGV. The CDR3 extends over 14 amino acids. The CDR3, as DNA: TGTGCCAGCACCTCCCCCATGGAACACTACGAGCAGTACTTC. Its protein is CASTSPMEHYEQYF.

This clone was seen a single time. The CDR3, as DNA: TGTGCCAGCAGTCTTTCGCTGGGGACGGTCTCCTACGAGCAGTACTTC. This sequence encodes CASSLSLGTVSYEQYF. The chain recombines TRBV27 with TRBJ2-7; possibly TRBD1 or TRBD2 for D (5 bases each). In germline, CDR1 is MNHEY, CDR2 SMNVEV (reference sequence). The CDR3 loop spans 16 amino acids. V lost 5 bases, J lost 0 bases, and 17 bases lay in between.